This T cell receptor beta chain derives from a study of tumor and adjacent non-tumor tissue in lung cancer. Overall study: The cohort had around twelve adenocarcinoma, a couple of squamous cell and 1 small cell patients.

Overall study findings and caveats: TCR diversity was significantly greater in tumor than normal lung tissue. Higher tumor TCR diversity was associated with shorter survival.

TCRbeta libraries were built with three rounds of nested PCR, modified from ARM-PCR. TCRdb processed the multiplex PCR reads anew with MiXCR; each CDR3 protein has one entry. Of roughly 81,000 distinct CDR3 sequences listed, roughly 62% were seen once; the top ten hold 15%. RNA was extracted from bulk tissue without any cell sorting. Newly diagnosed lung cancer patients had thoracic surgery in China, August–late 2014, without prior chemotherapy. Germline V CDR1 and CDR2: SGHAT, FQNNGV. The CDR3 runs to 12 residues. Concerning this clonotype itself: Its target is not known. An end of the junction does not agree with germline; a read error may underlie this.

The clonotype comes from a man in his sixties or seventies with non-small cell lung cancer. The source material was lung tumor tissue. V is TRBV11-2 and J is TRBJ1-4; the D is unclear. CDR3: CVNRFSSEKPFF. The CDR3 coding sequence is TGTGTCAACAGATTTTCAAGTGAAAAACCGTTTTTT.